This T cell receptor beta chain came from a study of T-cell memory formation after mild COVID-19. Regarding the study as a whole: Among CD4+ contracting clones, most were CM and EM, and CD8+ ones EMRA. A second wave expanding day 15 to 37 was CD4+-biased; contracting clones were balanced.

From the 5' RACE reads, TCRdb called clonotypes with MiXCR, one entry per CDR3 protein. The data contain some 450,000 distinct CDR3 sequences, 20% of them seen just once; the ten biggest clones take up around 9.2%. This clonotype was observed a few times. What it binds is not known. CDR1 and CDR2 (germline): KGHDR, SFDVKD. The CDR3 covers 13 residues. Germline trimming cut 3 bases from V and 10 bases from J; bases unmatched to any gene: 4. The receptor's source is an adult woman who had mild COVID-19 (a few samples of this study predate the infection). Cell type and time point are not known. This rearrangement joins TRBV24-1 to TRBJ2-3, with 9 nucleotides matching TRBD1. The sequenced sample was PBMCs or a T cell subset sorted from them (not recorded which). CDR3: CATSDLDRGAQYF. CDR3 nucleotides: TGTGCCACCAGTGATCTGGACAGGGGAGCGCAGTATTTT.